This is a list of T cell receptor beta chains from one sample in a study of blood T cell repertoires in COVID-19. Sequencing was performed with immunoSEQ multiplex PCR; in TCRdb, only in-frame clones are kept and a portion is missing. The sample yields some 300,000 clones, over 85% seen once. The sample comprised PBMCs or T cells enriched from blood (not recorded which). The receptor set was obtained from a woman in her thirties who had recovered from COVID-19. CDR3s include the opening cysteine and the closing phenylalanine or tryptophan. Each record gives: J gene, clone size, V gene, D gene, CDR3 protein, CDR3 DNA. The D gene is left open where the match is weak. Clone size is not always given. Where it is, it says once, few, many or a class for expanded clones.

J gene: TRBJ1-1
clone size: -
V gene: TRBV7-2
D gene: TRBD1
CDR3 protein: CASSLTTGGFSNTEAFF
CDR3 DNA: TGTGCCAGCAGCTTAACGACAGGGGGCTTCTCGAACACTGAAGCTTTCTTT

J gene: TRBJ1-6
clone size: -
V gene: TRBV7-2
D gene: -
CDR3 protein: CIGWPGQWDSPLHF
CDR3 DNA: TGCATTGGATGGCCGGGACAATGGGATTCACCCCTCCACTTT

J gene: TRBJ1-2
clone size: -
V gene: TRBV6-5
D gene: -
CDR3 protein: CASSYPEDRNYGYTF
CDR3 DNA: TGTGCCAGCAGTTACCCCGAGGACAGAAACTATGGCTACACCTTC

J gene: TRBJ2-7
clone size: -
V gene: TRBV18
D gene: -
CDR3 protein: CASSPPYRTYEQYF
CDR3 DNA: TGTGCCAGCTCACCACCTTACAGGACCTACGAGCAGTACTTC

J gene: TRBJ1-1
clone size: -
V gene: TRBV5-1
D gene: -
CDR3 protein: CASSLSQNTEAFF
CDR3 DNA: TGCGCCAGCAGCTTGTCACAGAACACTGAAGCTTTCTTT

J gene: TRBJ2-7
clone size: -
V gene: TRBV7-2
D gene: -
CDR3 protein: CASSLNRDYEQYF
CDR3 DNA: TGTGCCAGCAGCTTAAACAGGGACTACGAGCAGTACTTC

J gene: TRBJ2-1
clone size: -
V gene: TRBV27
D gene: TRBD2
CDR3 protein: CASILRWTSGSNEQFF
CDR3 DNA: TGTGCCAGCATCCTCCGGTGGACTAGCGGGAGTAATGAGCAGTTCTTC

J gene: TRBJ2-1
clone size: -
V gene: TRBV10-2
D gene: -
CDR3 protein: CASSEFTGLDEQFF
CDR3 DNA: TGCGCCAGCAGTGAGTTTACAGGGTTGGATGAGCAGTTCTTC

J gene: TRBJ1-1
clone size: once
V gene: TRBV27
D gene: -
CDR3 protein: CASSPPGGTEAFF
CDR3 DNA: TGTGCCAGCAGCCCCCCTGGAGGCACTGAAGCTTTCTTT

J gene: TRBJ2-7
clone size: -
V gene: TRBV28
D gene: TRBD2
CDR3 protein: CASSSRLAGHHAYEQYF
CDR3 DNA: TGTGCCAGCAGCTCGAGACTAGCGGGCCACCATGCCTACGAGCAGTACTTC

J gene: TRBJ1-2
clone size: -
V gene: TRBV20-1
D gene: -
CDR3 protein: CSASPMGGSYGYTF
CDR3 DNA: TGCAGTGCTAGTCCGATGGGGGGGAGCTATGGCTACACCTTC

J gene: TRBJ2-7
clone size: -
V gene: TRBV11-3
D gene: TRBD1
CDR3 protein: CASRPHRQGAYEQYF
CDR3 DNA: TGTGCCAGCAGGCCACACCGGCAGGGGGCCTACGAGCAGTACTTC

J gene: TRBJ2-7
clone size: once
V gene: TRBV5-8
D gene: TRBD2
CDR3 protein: CASSPSGRSSYEQYF
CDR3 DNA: TGTGCCAGCAGCCCAAGCGGGAGGAGCTCCTACGAGCAGTACTTC

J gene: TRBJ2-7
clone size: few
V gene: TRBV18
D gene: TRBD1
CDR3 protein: CASSPRGQEGEQYF
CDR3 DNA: TGTGCCAGCTCACCAAGGGGGCAAGAAGGCGAGCAGTACTTC

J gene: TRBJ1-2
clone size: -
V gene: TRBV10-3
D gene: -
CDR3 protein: CAISETQGSYGYTF
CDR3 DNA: TGTGCCATCAGTGAGACTCAGGGAAGCTATGGCTACACCTTC

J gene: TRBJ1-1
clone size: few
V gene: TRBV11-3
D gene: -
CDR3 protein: CASSLQENTEAFF
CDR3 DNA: TGTGCCAGCAGCCTACAGGAGAACACTGAAGCTTTCTTT

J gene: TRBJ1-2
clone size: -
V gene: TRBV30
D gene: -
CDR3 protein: CACHQGFGGYTF
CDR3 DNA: TGTGCCTGCCATCAGGGGTTTGGGGGCTACACCTTC

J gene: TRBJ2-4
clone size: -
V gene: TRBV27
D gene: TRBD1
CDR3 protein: CASSAGGLRNIQYF
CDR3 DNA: TGTGCCAGCAGCGCAGGGGGCCTAAGAAACATTCAGTACTTC

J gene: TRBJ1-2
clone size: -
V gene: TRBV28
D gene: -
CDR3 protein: CASSLLEAGDHGYTF
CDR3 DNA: TGTGCCAGCAGTTTACTAGAGGCAGGGGACCATGGCTACACCTTC

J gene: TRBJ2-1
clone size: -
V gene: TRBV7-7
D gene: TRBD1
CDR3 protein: CASSLGGYSDNEQFF
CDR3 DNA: TGTGCTAGCAGCCTAGGGGGCTATTCCGACAATGAGCAGTTCTTC

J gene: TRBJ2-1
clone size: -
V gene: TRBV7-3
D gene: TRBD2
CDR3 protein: CASSSRTSGTASGSYNEQFF
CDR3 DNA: TGTGCCAGCAGCTCCAGGACTAGCGGGACAGCGTCCGGCTCCTACAATGAGCAGTTCTTC

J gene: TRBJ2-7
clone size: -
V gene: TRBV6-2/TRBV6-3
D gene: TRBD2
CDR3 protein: CASSYRMPGLADSSSYEQYF
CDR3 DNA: TGTGCCAGCAGTTACAGGATGCCGGGACTAGCGGATTCAAGCTCCTACGAGCAGTACTTC

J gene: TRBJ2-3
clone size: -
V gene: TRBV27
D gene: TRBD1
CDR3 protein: CASSFFAPTGGWGTDTQYF
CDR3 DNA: TGTGCCAGCAGTTTTTTCGCGCCAACAGGGGGATGGGGCACAGATACGCAGTATTTT

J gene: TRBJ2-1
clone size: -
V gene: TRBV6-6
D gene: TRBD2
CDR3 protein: CASSYQGGDYNEQFF
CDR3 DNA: TGTGCCAGCAGTTACCAGGGAGGGGATTACAATGAGCAGTTCTTC

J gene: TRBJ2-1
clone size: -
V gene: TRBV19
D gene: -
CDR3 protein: CASSSESSYNEQFF
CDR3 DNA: TGTGCCAGTAGTTCGGAGAGCTCCTACAATGAGCAGTTCTTC

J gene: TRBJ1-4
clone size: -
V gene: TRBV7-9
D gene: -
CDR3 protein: CASTGVHNEKLFF
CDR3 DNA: TGTGCCAGCACAGGGGTCCATAATGAAAAACTGTTTTTT

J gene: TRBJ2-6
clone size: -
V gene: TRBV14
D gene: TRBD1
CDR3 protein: CASSQFGITGVFSGANVLTF
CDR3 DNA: TGTGCCAGCAGCCAATTCGGGATCACAGGGGTCTTCTCTGGGGCCAACGTCCTGACTTTC

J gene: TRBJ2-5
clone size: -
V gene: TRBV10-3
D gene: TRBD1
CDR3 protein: CAISRGQGEETQYF
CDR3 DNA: TGTGCCATCAGTCGTGGACAGGGGGAAGAGACCCAGTACTTC

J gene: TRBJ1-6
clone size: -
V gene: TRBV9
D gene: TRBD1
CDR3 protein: CASSLDRESYNSPLHF
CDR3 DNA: TGTGCCAGCAGCTTGGACAGGGAATCCTATAATTCACCCCTCCACTTT

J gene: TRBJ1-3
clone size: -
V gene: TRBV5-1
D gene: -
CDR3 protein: CASSFSPLGGENTIYF
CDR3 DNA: TGCGCCAGCAGCTTTAGTCCACTGGGGGGAGAAAACACCATATATTTT

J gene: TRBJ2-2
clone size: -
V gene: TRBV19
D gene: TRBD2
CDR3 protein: CASRPFPGLAGGPTPGELFF
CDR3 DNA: TGTGCCAGTAGACCATTCCCGGGACTAGCGGGAGGGCCTACTCCCGGGGAGCTGTTTTTT

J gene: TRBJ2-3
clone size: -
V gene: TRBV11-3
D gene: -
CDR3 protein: CASSGGTFTDTQYF
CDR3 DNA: TGTGCCAGCTCCGGAGGGACCTTCACAGATACGCAGTATTTT

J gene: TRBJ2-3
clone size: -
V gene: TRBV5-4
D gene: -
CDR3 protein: CASSLAIDTRTDTQYF
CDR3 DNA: TGTGCCAGCAGCTTGGCCATCGACACCCGCACAGATACGCAGTATTTT

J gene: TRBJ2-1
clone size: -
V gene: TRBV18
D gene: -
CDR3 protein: CASSPPGARAASNEQFF
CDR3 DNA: TGTGCCAGCTCACCACCGGGGGCTAGGGCTGCGTCCAATGAGCAGTTCTTC

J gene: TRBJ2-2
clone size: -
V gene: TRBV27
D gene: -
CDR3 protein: CASSQGRELFF
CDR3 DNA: TGTGCCAGCAGTCAGGGAAGGGAGCTGTTTTTT

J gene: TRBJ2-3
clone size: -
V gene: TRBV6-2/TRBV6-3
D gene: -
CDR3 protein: CASSRTGTTADTQYF
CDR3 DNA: TGTGCCAGCAGTCGAACAGGGACCACCGCAGATACGCAGTATTTT

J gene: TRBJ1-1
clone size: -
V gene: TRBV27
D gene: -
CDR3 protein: CASSSPSLSYEAFF
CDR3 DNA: TGTGCCAGCAGTTCTCCGTCTCTTTCGTATGAAGCTTTCTTT

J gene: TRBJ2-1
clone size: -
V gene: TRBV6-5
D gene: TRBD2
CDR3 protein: CASRAGGLYNEQFF
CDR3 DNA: TGTGCCAGCAGAGCGGGAGGGCTTTACAATGAGCAGTTCTTC

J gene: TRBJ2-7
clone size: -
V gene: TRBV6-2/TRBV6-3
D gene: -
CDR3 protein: CASSPDGVYEQYF
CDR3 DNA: TGTGCCAGCAGTCCCGACGGAGTCTACGAGCAGTACTTC

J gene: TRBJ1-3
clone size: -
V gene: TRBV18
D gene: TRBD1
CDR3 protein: CASSPQDRVNTIYF
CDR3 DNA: TGTGCCAGCTCACCCCAGGACAGGGTAAACACCATATATTTT

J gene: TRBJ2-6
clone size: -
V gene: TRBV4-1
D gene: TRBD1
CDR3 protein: CASSQSTGFGANVLTF
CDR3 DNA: TGCGCCAGCAGCCAATCGACAGGGTTCGGGGCCAACGTCCTGACTTTC

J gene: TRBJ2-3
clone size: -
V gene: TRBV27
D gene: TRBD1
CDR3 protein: CASYSLPLTRDRVVDTQYF
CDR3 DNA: TGTGCCAGCTACTCCCTTCCTCTAACCCGGGACAGGGTAGTTGATACGCAGTATTTT

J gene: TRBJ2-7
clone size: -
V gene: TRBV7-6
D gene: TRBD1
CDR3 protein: CASSLVVRTGAGEQYF
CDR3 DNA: TGTGCCAGCAGCTTAGTGGTACGGACAGGGGCAGGCGAGCAGTACTTC

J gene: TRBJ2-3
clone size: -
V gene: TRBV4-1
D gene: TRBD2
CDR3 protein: CASSQQLAGSTDTQYF
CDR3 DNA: TGCGCCAGCAGCCAGCAACTAGCGGGGAGCACAGATACGCAGTATTTT

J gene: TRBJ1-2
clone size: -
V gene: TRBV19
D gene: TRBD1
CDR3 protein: CASSMQGASGYTF
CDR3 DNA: TGTGCCAGTAGTATGCAGGGGGCTAGTGGCTACACCTTC

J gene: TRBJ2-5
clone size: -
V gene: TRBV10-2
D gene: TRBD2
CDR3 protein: CASSLTGGKETQYF
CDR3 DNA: TGCGCCAGCAGTTTAACGGGGGGTAAAGAGACCCAGTACTTC

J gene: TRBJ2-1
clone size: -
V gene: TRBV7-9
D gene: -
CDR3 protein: CASSIDGDNEQFF
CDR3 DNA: TGTGCCAGCAGCATCGACGGAGACAATGAGCAGTTCTTC

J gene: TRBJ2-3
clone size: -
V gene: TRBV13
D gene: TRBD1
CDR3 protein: CASSGQVKVDTQYF
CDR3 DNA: TGTGCCAGCAGCGGACAGGTGAAGGTGGATACGCAGTATTTT

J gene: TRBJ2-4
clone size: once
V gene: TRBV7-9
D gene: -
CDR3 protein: CASSLGEAKNIQYF
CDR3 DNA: TGTGCCAGCAGCTTAGGCGAAGCCAAAAACATTCAGTACTTC

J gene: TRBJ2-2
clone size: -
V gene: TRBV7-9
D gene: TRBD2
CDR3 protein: CASSSETLLGGSGAGELFF
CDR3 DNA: TGTGCCAGCAGCTCGGAGACACTACTTGGCGGGAGCGGTGCCGGGGAGCTGTTTTTT

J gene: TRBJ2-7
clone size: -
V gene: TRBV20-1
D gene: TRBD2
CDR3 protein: CSASGGGQYF
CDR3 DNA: TGCAGTGCTAGTGGCGGGGGGCAGTACTTC

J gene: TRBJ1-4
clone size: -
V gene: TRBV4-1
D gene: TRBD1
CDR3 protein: CAARDRGDEKLFF
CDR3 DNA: TGCGCCGCCAGGGACAGGGGAGATGAAAAACTGTTTTTT

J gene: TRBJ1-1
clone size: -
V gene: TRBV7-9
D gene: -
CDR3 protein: CASSLQFANTEAFF
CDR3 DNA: TGTGCCAGCAGCTTACAGTTCGCGAACACTGAAGCTTTCTTT

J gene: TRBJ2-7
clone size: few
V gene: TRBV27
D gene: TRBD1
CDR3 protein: CASSWTGRTDEQYF
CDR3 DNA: TGTGCCAGCAGCTGGACAGGGCGGACCGACGAGCAGTACTTC

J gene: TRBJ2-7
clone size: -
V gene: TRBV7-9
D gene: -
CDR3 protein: CASSLGGLYYEQYF
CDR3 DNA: TGTGCCAGCAGCTTAGGAGGGCTGTACTACGAGCAGTACTTC

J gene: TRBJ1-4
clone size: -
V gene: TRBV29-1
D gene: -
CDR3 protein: CSVNSHNEKLFF
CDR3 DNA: TGCAGCGTTAACAGTCATAATGAAAAACTGTTTTTT

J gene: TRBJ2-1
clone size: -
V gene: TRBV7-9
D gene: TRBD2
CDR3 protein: CASSSGTSAFNEQFF
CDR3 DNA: TGTGCCAGCAGCTCGGGGACTAGCGCCTTCAATGAGCAGTTCTTC

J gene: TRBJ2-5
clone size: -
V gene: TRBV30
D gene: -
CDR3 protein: CAWSVGGVQETQYF
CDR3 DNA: TGTGCCTGGAGTGTAGGGGGGGTCCAAGAGACCCAGTACTTC

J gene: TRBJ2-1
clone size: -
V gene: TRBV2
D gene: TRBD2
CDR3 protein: CASRRFTSGGYNEQFF
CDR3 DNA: TGTGCCAGCAGGAGATTTACTAGCGGGGGATACAATGAGCAGTTCTTC